Listed here are 19 T cell receptor beta chains from one sample, sequenced in a study of identical twins. From the 5' RACE reads, TCRdb called clonotypes with MiXCR, one entry per CDR3 protein. This sample has hundreds of thousands of distinct CDR3 sequences, with around a sixth found just once. The data also belong to a second study, concerning T cells expressing NK-cell markers.

Sequenced input: PBMCs. The receptor source for this set is a woman aged 18-29 years in good health.

This sequence joins TRBV12-3 or TRBV12-4 and TRBJ2-2; 10 positions match TRBD2. The CDR3 sequence is 15 residues long. V shed 8 bases, J shed 6 bases, and the junction held 9 bases outside the gene matches. The CDR3 nucleotides read TGTGCCAGCCCCTGGGAACTAGCGGGGCCCGGGGAGCTGTTTTTT. It encodes CASPWELAGPGELFF.

This clonotype occurred many times. The chain links TRBV12-3 or TRBV12-4 to TRBJ2-7; weak D call: TRBD2 (6 bases). The CDR3 consists of 12 residues. V lost 4 bases and J 9 bases, leaving 13 bases between the germline ends. Here the CDR3 reads CASSSGGVLQYF. CDR3 nucleotide sequence: TGTGCCAGCAGTTCCGGCGGGGTCTTGCAGTACTTC.

This chain joins TRBV7-8 and TRBJ1-4; a weak D match, TRBD1 (5 bases). CDR3 length: 15 amino acids. The V gene's germline CDR1 is SGHVS and CDR2 FQNEAQ. The V and J ends lost 3 bases and 1 base respectively, with 9 bases between them. The CDR3 nucleotides read TGTGCCAGCAGCTTTGGGGGGTTAACTAATGAAAAACTGTTTTTT. As protein: CASSFGGLTNEKLFF.

This clonotype came up a few times. The chain uses TRBV29-1 and TRBJ1-1, with D possibly matching TRBD1 (5 bases). V was cut by 6 bases and J by 6 bases, with 17 bases left in between. Germline CDR1 and CDR2: SQVTM and ANQGSEA. The CDR3 is 13 amino acids. DNA for the CDR3: TGCAGCGTGGTATCCGGGACTGCAGCTGAAGCTTTCTTT. Translation gives CSVVSGTAAEAFF.

A few counts support this clonotype. The genes are TRBV5-1 and TRBJ2-6; weak D call: TRBD2 (6 bases). This CDR3 contains 17 residues. CDR1 is SGHRS, CDR2 YFSETQ, per germline. V was shortened by 4 bases and J by 0 bases, with 14 bases between the two germline ends. The CDR3 coding sequence is TGCGCCAGCAGCCCAATGGGGGGTCCCTCTGGGGCCAACGTCCTGACTTTC. This encodes CASSPMGGPSGANVLTF.

This clonotype was counted between two and nine times. The genes are TRBV25-1 and TRBJ2-7, with D unclear. This CDR3 contains 12 residues. The germline CDR1 and CDR2 sequences are MGHDK and SYGVNS. Trimming stripped 1 base from V and 3 bases from J, with 4 bases between. In nucleotides, the CDR3 is TGTGCCAGCAGTGAATCGTACTACGAGCAGTACTTC. Protein: CASSESYYEQYF.

This clonotype came up a few times. The rearrangement uses TRBV20-1 and TRBJ1-2; TRBD1 agrees at 12 bases. The V gene end was trimmed by 2 bases and the J gene end by 7 bases; junction bases not matched to a gene: 5. This CDR3 has 14 residues. Per germline, CDR1 DFQATT and CDR2 SNEGSKA (reference sequence). The CDR3 DNA follows: TGCAGTGCTAGACCGGGACAGGGGGCCGCTGGCTACACCTTC. Protein: CSARPGQGAAGYTF.

The V gene is TRBV11-2, the J gene TRBJ2-7; perhaps TRBD2 as D (5 bases). The CDR3 is made up of 15 amino acids. Trimming left V 0 bases short and J 0 bases short, with 9 bases between. Germline V gene sequence: CDR1 SGHAT, CDR2 FQNNGV. Here the CDR3 reads CASSLEAAGSYEQYF. CDR3 bases: TGTGCCAGCAGCTTAGAGGCGGCGGGCTCCTACGAGCAGTACTTC.

This clonotype has a handful of counts. This chain uses TRBV6-1 with TRBJ2-3; a weak D match, TRBD1 (5 bases). V was pared by 7 bases and J by 3 bases, with 11 bases between. The germline CDR1 and CDR2 sequences are MNHNS and SASEGT. The CDR3 covers 13 residues. The CDR3 sequence: CASKGAGTDTQYF. CDR3 DNA: TGTGCCAGCAAAGGGGCTGGGACAGATACGCAGTATTTT.

The chain is built from TRBV19 and TRBJ2-7, with D tentatively TRBD2 (5 bases). CDR3 length: 13 amino acids. CDR1 and CDR2 from the germline V gene are LNHDA and SQIVND (reference sequence). V was shortened by 5 bases and J by 6 bases, with 14 bases between the two germline ends. CDR3 in amino acids: CASSALDGLEQYF. DNA for the CDR3: TGTGCCAGTAGTGCCCTGGATGGACTCGAGCAGTACTTC.

CDR3 amino acids: CASSPRGEGESEQYF. As DNA, the CDR3 is TGTGCCAGCAGTCCGCGGGGTGAAGGGGAAAGCGAGCAGTACTTC. This chain connects TRBV7-6 to TRBJ2-7; a possible D gene is TRBD2 (6 bases). This CDR3 has 15 amino acids. The V end was cut by 6 bases, the J end by 6 bases, with 21 bases between. CDR1 is SGHVS and CDR2 is FNYEAQ in the germline V gene. Complete variable domain (other parts from reference TRBV7-6 and TRBJ2-7): GAGVSQSPRYKVTKRGQDVALRCDPISGHVSLYWYRQALGQGPEFLTYFNYEAQQDKSGLPNDRFSAERPEGSISTLTIQRTEQRDSAMYRCASSPRGEGESEQYFGPGTRLTVT.

This chain joins TRBV20-1 and TRBJ1-3; the D gene is possibly TRBD1 (5 bases). The germline V and J ends were trimmed by 0 bases and 0 bases, with 6 bases remaining between them. From germline, CDR1 is DFQATT and CDR2 SNEGSKA (reference sequence). The CDR3 spans 14 residues. CDR3 nucleotide sequence: TGCAGTGCTAGAGATGGGGGCTCTGGAAACACCATATATTTT. Translating gives CSARDGGSGNTIYF.

V and J are TRBV5-4 and TRBJ1-1; D call uncertain. The germline gives CDR1 SGHNT, CDR2 YYREEE (reference sequence). CDR3 length equals 13 residues. Trimming took 5 bases from V and 3 from J, leaving 11 bases between them. CDR3 nucleotides: TGTGCCAGCAGTAGCAGTAAGGACACTGAAGCTTTCTTT. This translates into CASSSSKDTEAFF.

The chain carries TRBV7-2 and TRBJ2-1, with TRBD2 identical over 11 bases. The V gene end was trimmed by 6 bases and the J gene end by 6 bases; junction bases not matched to a gene: 7. Germline V lookup: CDR1 SGHTA, CDR2 FQGNSA. There are 15 residues in the CDR3. For the CDR3, the DNA is TGTGCCAGCAGTGTAGCGGGGGGGAGATTCAATGAGCAGTTCTTC. Translation: CASSVAGGRFNEQFF.

This clonotype was seen only a few times. The genes are TRBV5-1 and TRBJ2-3; no clear D gene. The CDR3 is made up of 13 amino acids. From germline, CDR1 is SGHRS and CDR2 YFSETQ. V lost 2 bases and J lost 6, with 10 bases in between. CDR3 nucleotide sequence: TGCGCCAGCAGCTTACAGACGGCTGATACGCAGTATTTT. As protein: CASSLQTADTQYF.

J is TRBJ2-1 and V is TRBV6-2 or TRBV6-3; TRBD1 matches at 8 bases. V dropped 7 bases and J dropped 9; count of bases not matched to a gene: 11. Germline V lookup: CDR1 MNHEY, CDR2 SVGEGT. The CDR3 has 14 residues. CDR3 nucleotide sequence: TGTGCCAGCATTGGCAGGGGGCTAAGTGGTGAGCAGTTCTTC. Encoded protein: CASIGRGLSGEQFF.

The chain combines TRBV27 with TRBJ2-5; the D gene is possibly TRBD2 (6 bases). From germline, CDR1 is MNHEY and CDR2 SMNVEV (reference sequence). V lost 4 bases and J lost 1, with 7 bases in between. The CDR3 extends over 13 amino acids. The CDR3 nucleotides are TGTGCCAGCAGTTGGAGGGCCCAAGAGACCCAGTACTTC. It yields the protein CASSWRAQETQYF.

This clonotype was detected only a few times. J is TRBJ1-5 and V is TRBV10-3; D is possibly TRBD1 (5 bases). The CDR3 covers 12 residues. Germline CDR1 is ENHRY and CDR2 is SYGVKD. The germline V and J ends were trimmed by 11 bases and 4 bases, with 12 bases remaining between them. The DNA for the CDR3 is TGTGCCCATAGGGACGGAAATCAGCCCCAGCATTTT. Amino acids: CAHRDGNQPQHF.

This chain connects TRBV18 to TRBJ1-2, with D uncertain. Trimming stripped 2 bases from V and 8 bases from J, with 12 bases between. The CDR3 sequence is 13 residues long. The germline V gene encodes CDR1 KGHSH and CDR2 LQKENI. The CDR3 spells CASSPFGVGGYTF. The CDR3 DNA is TGTGCCAGCTCACCATTCGGTGTAGGAGGCTACACCTTC.